This passage covers 19 T cell receptor beta chains from one sample sequenced in a study of blood T cell repertoires in COVID-19. Assay used: immunoSEQ multiplex PCR; TCRdb lists only in-frame clones, some missing. Here the sample spans some 150,000 clones, around 83% being singletons. What was sequenced was PBMCs or T cells enriched from blood (not recorded which). The source is a woman in her fifties or sixties in a cohort exposed to, infected with or recovered from COVID-19 (not recorded which).

V gene TRBV7-9 combines with J gene TRBJ1-2; 7 bases map to TRBD1. Trimming took 5 bases from V and 2 from J; bases not matched to a gene: 2. Germline CDR1 and CDR2: SEHNR and FQNEAQ (reference sequence). CDR3 length: 13 amino acids. The DNA for the CDR3 is TGTGCCAGCAGCGCGGGACAGAACTATGGCTACACCTTC. Amino acid sequence: CASSAGQNYGYTF.

This sequence joins TRBV5-1 and TRBJ2-3; the D gene is possibly TRBD1 (7 bases). Trimming removed 4 bases from V and 3 bases from J, with 21 bases in between. There are 17 residues in the CDR3. Germline assignment: CDR1 SGHRS and CDR2 YFSETQ. For the CDR3, the DNA is TGCGCCAGCAGCGTGACCGGGGGACAGACAGCGACAGATACGCAGTATTTT. Translated: CASSVTGGQTATDTQYF.

This rearrangement joins TRBV20-1 to TRBJ2-7; D might be TRBD2 (7 bases). The CDR3 consists of 14 residues. V was clipped by 3 bases and J by 2 bases, with 14 bases between them. Germline lookup yields CDR1 DFQATT and CDR2 SNEGSKA (reference sequence). CDR3 loop: CSASYLGGPYEQYF. The CDR3 DNA reads TGCAGTGCTAGTTATTTGGGGGGGCCCTACGAGCAGTACTTC.

The table lists this clone with a few counts. The V and J genes are TRBV5-4 and TRBJ1-6; D is perhaps TRBD1 (6 bases). Germline-derived CDR1 and CDR2 are SGHNT and YYREEE (reference sequence). V lost 4 bases, J lost 4 bases, and 12 bases lay in between. This CDR3 is 15 amino acids long. The CDR3 loop is CASSAGTSYNSPLHF. The CDR3 DNA reads TGTGCCAGCAGCGCAGGGACATCATATAATTCACCCCTCCACTTT.

J is TRBJ1-1 and V is TRBV9; 7 bases fit TRBD1. With 5 bases clipped from V and 0 bases from J, the junction kept 4 bases outside the gene matches. Germline V CDR1 and CDR2: SGDLS, YYNGEE. The CDR3 contains 14 residues. The CDR3 is CASRQGIMNTEAFF. The CDR3 DNA is TGTGCCAGCAGACAGGGGATCATGAACACTGAAGCTTTCTTT.

This clone is a singleton in its sample. The chain is built from TRBV9 and TRBJ2-7, with TRBD1 as a possible D gene (5 bases). V lost 5 bases, J lost 2 bases, and 14 bases lay in between. CDR1 and CDR2 from the germline V gene are SGDLS and YYNGEE. The CDR3 runs to 14 residues. The CDR3: CASSKSGQTYEQYF. DNA of the CDR3: TGTGCCAGCAGTAAAAGTGGACAAACCTACGAGCAGTACTTC.

The rearrangement links TRBV15 to TRBJ2-3; unclear D gene. Trimming removed 0 bases at V and 2 bases at J, with 9 bases between. In germline, CDR1 is LNHNV, CDR2 YYDKDF (reference sequence). This CDR3 comprises 15 residues. CDR3: CATSRDLGPTDTQYF. The CDR3, as DNA: TGTGCCACCAGCAGAGATTTGGGCCCCACAGATACGCAGTATTTT. The variable domain in full, completed from reference TRBV15 and TRBJ2-3, reads DAMVIQNPRYQVTQFGKPVTLSCSQTLNHNVMYWYQQKSSQAPKLLFHYYDKDFNNEADTPDNFQSRRPNTSFCFLDIRSPGLGDTAMYLCATSRDLGPTDTQYFGPGTRLTVL.

The chain is built from TRBV6-5 and TRBJ1-1; no firm D call. Germline V gene sequence: CDR1 MNHEY, CDR2 SVGAGI. This CDR3 spans 11 amino acids. V lost 8 bases, J lost 2 bases, and 6 bases lay in between. Written as DNA, the CDR3 is TGTGCCAGCCCTTTCAACACTGAAGCTTTCTTT. Encoded protein: CASPFNTEAFF.

This clone was recorded only once. The chain uses TRBV7-6 and TRBJ1-5, with 7 bases fitting TRBD1. Germline-derived CDR1 and CDR2 are SGHVS and FNYEAQ. This CDR3 has 15 amino acids. V gave up 2 bases and J gave up 7 bases; unmatched junction bases: 8. The CDR3 nucleotides read TGTGCCAGCAGCTTAAAGACAGGGTTTAAGCAGCCCCAGCATTTT. Amino acids: CASSLKTGFKQPQHF.

The CDR3: CASSQEGTGLGGFF. CDR3 nucleotides: TGCGCCAGCAGCCAAGAAGGTACTGGCCTAGGGGGGTTCTTC. The chain recombines TRBV4-1 with TRBJ2-1; perhaps TRBD1 as D (6 bases). The V end was cut by 0 bases, the J end by 15 bases, with 18 bases between. CDR3 length: 14 residues. The germline V gene has CDR1 MGHRA and CDR2 YSYEKL.

The chain links TRBV6-4 to TRBJ2-1; 9 bases map to TRBD2. CDR3 length: 14 residues. Trimming at V came to 5 bases and at J to 4 bases, leaving 3 bases not matched to a gene. CDR1 and CDR2 from the germline V gene are MRHNA and SNTAGT. CDR3 DNA sequence: TGTGCCAGCAGTAGGACTAGCGCGTACAATGAGCAGTTCTTC. Its protein is CASSRTSAYNEQFF.

This chain uses TRBV19 with TRBJ2-3; 9 nucleotides match TRBD1. Germline V gene lookup returns CDR1 LNHDA and CDR2 SQIVND (reference sequence). V lost 5 bases and J lost 4; bases outside the gene matches: 13. The CDR3 has 17 residues. The CDR3 loop is CASSHKRDRAWADTQYF. In nucleotides, the CDR3 is TGTGCCAGTAGTCACAAAAGGGACAGGGCCTGGGCAGATACGCAGTATTTT. Combining the CDR3 with reference TRBV19 and TRBJ2-3 gives the whole variable domain DGGITQSPKYLFRKEGQNVTLSCEQNLNHDAMYWYRQDPGQGLRLIYYSQIVNDFQKGDIAEGYSVSREKKESFPLTVTSAQKNPTAFYLCASSHKRDRAWADTQYFGPGTRLTVL.

The CDR3, as DNA: TGCGCCAGCAGCTTGAATGGCAGAACTAATGAAAAACTGTTTTTT. Translating gives CASSLNGRTNEKLFF. V gene TRBV5-1 combines with J gene TRBJ1-4, with unresolved D. Germline lookup yields CDR1 SGHRS and CDR2 YFSETQ. Between the trimmed V and J ends, which lost 1 base and 1 base, there was a span of 8 bases. The CDR3 consists of 15 residues.

V and J are TRBV6-5 and TRBJ2-7; TRBD2 matches 7 bases. The CDR3 runs 12 residues. V lost 8 bases, J lost 7 bases, and 8 bases stayed unmatched. The V gene's germline CDR1 is MNHEY and CDR2 SVGAGI. The CDR3 here is CASLSGAGEQYF. The CDR3 region has the DNA TGTGCCAGCCTATCGGGAGCGGGGGAGCAGTACTTC.

The chain has TRBV5-6 and TRBJ2-7; 7 bases match TRBD1. CDR1 SGHDT and CDR2 YYEEEE come from the germline V gene. The CDR3 is 15 residues long. The V segment lost 1 base and the J segment 5 bases; nucleotides outside the gene matches: 9. The CDR3 protein is CASSLMRGQVNEQYF. The CDR3 DNA is TGTGCCAGCAGCTTGATGAGGGGGCAAGTGAACGAGCAGTACTTC.

This chain uses TRBV19 with TRBJ1-2, with 8 bases aligning to TRBD1. The J segment lost 5 bases and the V segment lost 5 bases, leaving 10 bases of the junction unmatched. This CDR3 spans 15 amino acids. Germline V gene data show CDR1 as LNHDA and CDR2 as SQIVND (reference sequence). The chain's CDR3 is CASSPQDRDIYGYTF. The DNA of the CDR3 is TGTGCCAGTAGTCCCCAGGACAGGGATATATATGGCTACACCTTC.

The rearrangement joins TRBV3-1 (or the pseudogene TRBV3-2) to TRBJ2-1; tentatively, D is TRBD2 (6 bases). The CDR3 is 14 amino acids. Germline lookup yields CDR1 LGHDT and CDR2 YNNKEL (reference sequence). V was clipped by 3 bases and J by 9 bases, with 15 bases between them. DNA of the CDR3: TGTGCCAGCAGCCACGCTGGACGGCGGGGTGAGCAGTTCTTC. Translating gives CASSHAGRRGEQFF.

This chain connects TRBV19 to TRBJ2-7, with TRBD1 matching over 7 bases. Germline lookup yields CDR1 LNHDA and CDR2 SQIVND (reference sequence). V was pared by 5 bases and J by 9 bases, with 10 bases of the junction left unmatched. This CDR3 contains 13 residues. The CDR3 protein is CASSVRQGNAQYF. The CDR3 nucleotides read TGTGCCAGTAGTGTAAGACAGGGAAACGCGCAGTACTTC.

The chain has TRBV6-6 and TRBJ1-2; the match to TRBD1 covers 8 bases. This CDR3 region has 14 residues. The J segment lost 4 bases and the V segment lost 4 bases, leaving 5 bases of the junction unmatched. The V gene's germline CDR1 is MNHNY and CDR2 SVGAGI (reference sequence). The CDR3 DNA sequence: TGTGCCAGCAGTTCCTCTGGGACAGGCTATGGCTACACCTTC. This sequence encodes CASSSSGTGYGYTF.